The 21 T cell receptor beta chains below all came from one sample that was sequenced in a study of cytomegalovirus exposure and HLA in healthy donors. The PCR was carried out with 60 Vbeta primers and 13 Jbeta primers. Sequenced by immunoSEQ multiplex PCR; TCRdb stores in-frame clones only, minus some. The data contain roughly 120,000 clones, 81% of them singletons. Sequenced material: PBMCs. The receptors derive from a woman in her 30s in good health and CMV-seronegative.

This chain uses TRBV2 with TRBJ1-1, with D maybe TRBD1 (5 bases). Germline values: CDR1 SNHLY, CDR2 FYNNEI. The CDR3 consists of 14 residues. Trimming took 2 bases from V and 3 from J, leaving 10 bases between them. The CDR3 protein is CASSELQEHTEAFF. CDR3 coding DNA: TGTGCCAGCAGTGAATTACAGGAGCACACTGAAGCTTTCTTT.

In this sample, this clone turned up a few times. The CDR3 reads CASSVMGQGQETQYF. Written as DNA, the CDR3 is TGTGCCAGCAGCGTGATGGGACAGGGACAAGAGACCCAGTACTTC. V and J are TRBV9 and TRBJ2-5; 9 bases fit TRBD1. The CDR3 is made up of 15 amino acids. Germline assignment: CDR1 SGDLS and CDR2 YYNGEE. Germline trimming cut 2 bases from V and 2 bases from J; bases unmatched to any gene: 4. Full variable domain (remainder filled in from reference TRBV9 and TRBJ2-5): DSGVTQTPKHLITATGQRVTLRCSPRSGDLSVYWYQQSLDQGLQFLIQYYNGEERAKGNILERFSAQQFPDLHSELNLSSLELGDSALYFCASSVMGQGQETQYFGPGTRLLVL.

The chain combines TRBV28 with TRBJ2-2; 9 bases are shared with TRBD2. Germline loops: CDR1 MDHEN, CDR2 SYDVKM. V shed 4 bases and J 5 bases; nucleotides not matched to a gene: 20. This CDR3 has 20 residues. The CDR3 protein is CASSSLRTSAGLIGTGELFF. The DNA of the CDR3 is TGTGCCAGCAGTTCACTTCGGACTAGCGCAGGCTTGATTGGAACCGGGGAGCTGTTTTTT.

This chain connects TRBV30 to TRBJ2-1; D not resolved. The CDR3 runs to 12 residues. The germline V gene has CDR1 GTSNPN and CDR2 SVGIG (reference sequence). V lost 1 base, J lost 5 bases, and 6 bases lay in between. For the CDR3, the DNA is TGTGCCTGGAGTGACAGCAACAATGAGCAGTTCTTC. Translation gives CAWSDSNNEQFF. Supplemented by reference TRBV30 and TRBJ2-1, the full variable domain reads SQTIHQWPATLVQPVGSPLSLECTVEGTSNPNLYWYRQAAGRGLQLLFYSVGIGQISSEVPQNLSASRPQDRQFILSSKKLLLSDSGFYLCAWSDSNNEQFFGPGTRLTVL.

The chain is built from TRBV9 and TRBJ1-4, with D uncertain. Looked up from germline, CDR1 is SGDLS and CDR2 is YYNGEE. The CDR3 has 17 residues. The V gene lost 3 bases and the J gene lost 7 bases, with 22 bases spanning the gap. The CDR3 nucleotides are TGTGCCAGCAGCGCCTACGCGAAAAGTAATGATTTTGAAAAACTGTTTTTT. Its translation: CASSAYAKSNDFEKLFF.

The chain carries TRBV18 and TRBJ1-1; 10 bases line up with TRBD1. The ends lost 3 bases at V and 4 bases at J; junction bases unmatched: 2. Germline V gives CDR1 KGHSH, CDR2 LQKENI. CDR3 length: 14 amino acids. The CDR3 region is CASSPGTGVTEAFF. DNA of the CDR3: TGTGCCAGCTCACCTGGGACAGGGGTCACTGAAGCTTTCTTT.

The chain has TRBV6-5 and TRBJ2-2; D may be TRBD2 (6 bases). The CDR3 is 14 amino acids. V lost 5 bases, J lost 4 bases, and 11 bases lay in between. Germline assignment: CDR1 MNHEY and CDR2 SVGAGI. The CDR3 spells CASSRERGTGELFF. CDR3 bases: TGTGCCAGCAGTCGGGAGCGTGGCACCGGGGAGCTGTTTTTT.

The genes are TRBV21-1 and TRBJ2-1; the table names TRBD2, a call not compared with the DNA. TRBV21-1 is a pseudogene locus. This CDR3 has 15 residues. The CDR3 region is CASPRDSSFYNEQFF. The CDR3 DNA follows: TGTGCCAGCCCCAGGGACTCTTCCTTCTACAATGAGCAGTTCTTC.

The J gene is TRBJ1-2, the V gene TRBV11-2; D perhaps matches TRBD1 (6 bases). The CDR3 length is 15 residues. V shed 6 bases and J shed 2 bases, with 16 bases lying between them. CDR1 SGHAT and CDR2 FQNNGV come from the germline V gene. Here the CDR3 reads CASSSITTGNYGYTF. As DNA, the CDR3 is TGTGCCAGCAGTTCCATAACCACAGGGAACTATGGCTACACCTTC.

V and J are TRBV28 and TRBJ2-7; 7 bases are shared with TRBD2. V shed 5 bases and J 7 bases; nucleotides not matched to a gene: 8. The germline V gene has CDR1 MDHEN and CDR2 SYDVKM. The CDR3 consists of 13 residues. This chain's CDR3 is CASSGAGVGEQYF. CDR3 DNA sequence: TGTGCCAGCAGTGGGGCGGGAGTGGGGGAGCAGTACTTC.

The chain combines TRBV7-2 with TRBJ2-7; the D is unclear. The CDR3 runs to 12 residues. Germline V gene data show CDR1 as SGHTA and CDR2 as FQGNSA. With 1 base removed from V and 5 bases from J, the gap between germline ends came to 6 bases. CDR3 region: CASSLGDNEQYF. The CDR3 DNA reads as TGTGCCAGCAGCTTAGGTGACAACGAGCAGTACTTC.

This rearrangement joins TRBV4-2 to TRBJ1-1, with D possibly matching TRBD1 (5 bases). Trimming left V 1 base short and J 7 bases short, with 10 bases between. Germline assignment: CDR1 LGHNA and CDR2 YNFKEQ. This CDR3 is built from 13 residues. CDR3: CASSQVRDSEAFF. CDR3 coding DNA: TGTGCCAGCAGCCAAGTTCGAGACAGTGAAGCTTTCTTT.

The chain combines TRBV19 with TRBJ2-1, with 13 bases matching TRBD2. Germline V gene data show CDR1 as LNHDA and CDR2 as SQIVND (reference sequence). V dropped 2 bases and J dropped 8; count of bases not matched to a gene: 9. The CDR3 sequence is 17 residues long. The CDR3 region has the DNA TGTGCCAGTAGTATAAATTTCGGACTAGCGGGAGCAGATGAGCAGTTCTTC. Residues: CASSINFGLAGADEQFF.

This chain uses TRBV7-8 with TRBJ2-7; 11 bases agree with TRBD2. Germline values: CDR1 SGHVS, CDR2 FQNEAQ. The CDR3 is 17 residues long. After removal of 1 base from V and 0 bases from J, the junction contained 5 bases not matched to a gene. The CDR3 DNA is TGTGCCAGCAGCTTAGGGCTAGCGGGAGGCAACTCCTACGAGCAGTACTTC. Protein sequence: CASSLGLAGGNSYEQYF.

In this sample, this clone turned up once. J is TRBJ1-3 and V is TRBV28, with no clear D. Germline values: CDR1 MDHEN, CDR2 SYDVKM. Trimming cost V 5 bases and J 0 bases, with 17 bases left between them. This CDR3 has 17 amino acids. The CDR3 DNA reads TGTGCCAGCAGTCCTCTTGGCACATCCCTCTCTGGAAACACCATATATTTT. Amino acids: CASSPLGTSLSGNTIYF.

This chain joins TRBV7-8 and TRBJ2-1; 7 positions agree with TRBD2. The V gene's germline CDR1 is SGHVS and CDR2 FQNEAQ. Germline trimming cut 3 bases from V and 8 bases from J; bases unmatched to any gene: 13. The CDR3 totals 16 residues. The CDR3 loop is CASSFSGTIDSDEQFF. The CDR3 region has the DNA TGTGCCAGCAGCTTTTCCGGGACTATAGATTCGGATGAGCAGTTCTTC.

This clone was detected once. The chain combines TRBV4-3 with TRBJ2-2; D not resolved. CDR3 length: 16 amino acids. Germline V gives CDR1 LGHNA, CDR2 YSLEER. Trimming pared 2 bases from V and 3 bases from J, leaving 13 bases between. CDR3 loop: CASSQSSLVDTGELFF. Written as DNA, the CDR3 is TGCGCCAGCAGCCAAAGTTCCCTAGTGGACACCGGGGAGCTGTTTTTT.

This clone was observed a few times. The V and J genes are TRBV5-1 and TRBJ2-6; weak D call: TRBD2 (5 bases). V was pared by 3 bases and J by 2 bases, with 9 bases between. This CDR3 is built from 15 residues. Germline V lookup: CDR1 SGHRS, CDR2 YFSETQ. The CDR3 region has the DNA TGCGCCAGCAGCTACCCTAGCACTGGGGCCAACGTCCTGACTTTC. Amino acids: CASSYPSTGANVLTF.

The chain recombines TRBV9 with TRBJ2-7; tentatively, D is TRBD2 (5 bases). CDR1 and CDR2 from the germline V gene are SGDLS and YYNGEE. Deletions cut 0 bases from V and 3 bases from J, with 13 bases between. CDR3 length: 15 residues. Here the CDR3 reads CASSVEVGDSYEQYF. CDR3 bases: TGTGCCAGCAGCGTAGAAGTGGGAGATAGCTACGAGCAGTACTTC.

V is TRBV18 and J is TRBJ2-1; 12 nucleotides match TRBD2. CDR3 length: 18 amino acids. The V and J ends lost 1 base and 9 bases, in that order; junction bases with no gene match: 13. Looked up from germline, CDR1 is KGHSH and CDR2 is LQKENI. The CDR3 sequence is CASSPLLQSSGRVVEQFF. CDR3 nucleotides: TGTGCCAGCTCACCACTCCTCCAGTCTAGCGGGAGGGTGGTTGAGCAGTTCTTC.

The gene calls are TRBV6-1 and TRBJ2-7, with a tentative D call TRBD1 (5 bases). The CDR3 loop spans 11 amino acids. In germline, CDR1 is MNHNS, CDR2 SASEGT. V was cut by 8 bases and J by 4 bases, with 9 bases left in between. The CDR3 reads CASDSSYEQYF. The CDR3 coding sequence is TGTGCCAGCGACAGCTCATACGAGCAGTACTTC.